This T cell receptor beta chain was sequenced for a study of shared clonotypes between healthy human individuals. As for the study in general: Used for every donor were three CD4 naive, three CD4 memory, two CD8 naive and one CD8 memory plate.

In the naive CD8 group, cells lacked CD45RO and were positively selected for CCR7, so terminally differentiated effector memory CD45RA+ cells were left out. The table came from immunoSEQ multiplex PCR; TCRdb's copy has only in-frame clones and leaves some out. This sample carries around 600,000 clones, about 98% of them seen once, and the ten largest clones take 0.3%. The CDR3 sequence is 12 residues long. Germline CDR1 and CDR2: SGHNT and YYREEE (reference sequence). Trimming removed 7 bases from V and 7 bases from J, with 12 bases in between. This clonotype originated in a man between 25 and 39 years old in good health. What was sequenced was naive CD8+ T cells sorted from blood. The genes are TRBV5-4 and TRBJ2-1, with no clear D. The CDR3 bases are TGTGCCAGCTCCCCGGCGGCTAATGAGCAGTTCTTC. Translated, it gives CASSPAANEQFF.